These T cell receptor beta chains were read from a single sample in a study of tumor-infiltrating lymphocytes in oesophageal squamous cell carcinoma. TCRdb redid the calling of the PCR reads with MiXCR, one entry per CDR3 protein. The table lists about 12,000 distinct CDR3 sequences, about 57% of them singletons. Specimen: esophageal tumor tissue. The receptors come from a female donor with esophageal squamous cell carcinoma. Both conserved end residues are part of each CDR3. D genes are given only for firm matches. Expanded clones get a size class; other rows say once, few or many, or leave the size out.

J gene,D gene,V gene,clone size,CDR3 protein,CDR3 DNA
TRBJ2-3,TRBD1,TRBV6-2/TRBV6-3,.,CASRKTGGVDTQYF,TGTGCCAGCAGGAAGACAGGGGGCGTAGATACGCAGTATTTT
TRBJ1-2,.,TRBV6-6,.,CASSRTGLYGYGYTF,TGTGCCAGCAGCCGTACAGGGCTTTATGGCTATGGCTACACCTTC
TRBJ1-1,TRBD1,TRBV6-1,once,CASTKRTGVNTEAFF,TGTGCCAGCACCAAGAGGACAGGGGTCAACACTGAAGCTTTCTTT
TRBJ2-5,.,TRBV11-2,.,CASSLKGETQYF,TGTGCCAGCAGCTTAAAGGGGGAGACCCAGTACTTC
TRBJ2-1,.,TRBV7-9,.,CASSPAGGLNNEQFF,TGTGCCAGCAGCCCAGCGGGCGGGTTAAACAATGAGCAGTTCTTC
TRBJ2-7,.,TRBV5-1,.,CASSGFDEQYF,TGCGCCAGCAGCGGTTTCGACGAGCAGTACTTC
TRBJ2-5,.,TRBV11-2,few,CASSSKETQYF,TGTGCCAGCAGCTCTAAAGAGACCCAGTACTTC
TRBJ2-5,TRBD2,TRBV7-6,.,CASSLAGRGQETQYF,TGTGCCAGCAGCTTAGCGGGGCGGGGGCAAGAGACCCAGTACTTC
TRBJ2-1,.,TRBV7-8,.,CASSLEQLLANEQFF,TGTGCCAGCAGCTTAGAACAACTTCTGGCCAATGAGCAGTTCTTC
TRBJ2-5,TRBD1,TRBV12-3/TRBV12-4,few,CASKFETGLRRETQYF,TGTGCCAGCAAATTTGAGACAGGGCTCAGACGGGAGACCCAGTACTTC
TRBJ2-7,.,TRBV7-8,few,CASSRGTSYEQYF,TGTGCCAGCAGCCGGGGCACCTCCTACGAGCAGTACTTC
TRBJ1-1,.,TRBV5-1,medium-sized,CASSLGRGSGTEAFF,TGCGCCAGCAGCTTGGGGCGAGGTTCCGGCACTGAAGCTTTCTTT
TRBJ2-5,.,TRBV27,.,CASSFLNRPQYF,TGTGCCAGCAGTTTCCTTAATCGACCCCAGTACTTC
TRBJ2-5,TRBD2,TRBV7-2,.,CASIHTRTSGGSGTQYF,TGTGCCAGCATTCACACTCGAACTAGCGGGGGATCTGGGACCCAGTACTTC
TRBJ1-6,.,TRBV7-2,.,CASSLVGRDGRGSPLHF,TGTGCCAGCAGCTTAGTCGGGCGGGACGGAAGGGGCTCACCCCTCCACTTT
TRBJ2-1,TRBD1,TRBV7-2,.,CASTADRDYNEQFF,TGTGCCAGCACCGCGGACAGGGACTACAATGAGCAGTTCTTC
TRBJ2-1,.,TRBV6-8,.,CASSLTSTSYNEQFF,TGTGCCAGCAGTCTAACTAGCACCTCCTACAATGAGCAGTTCTTC
TRBJ2-1,TRBD2,TRBV11-2,once,CASSRAGGMNNEQFF,TGTGCCAGCAGCCGAGCGGGAGGTATGAACAATGAGCAGTTCTTC
TRBJ2-1,TRBD2,TRBV6-1,.,CASSKLAGVSEQFF,TGTGCCAGCAGTAAACTAGCGGGAGTCAGTGAGCAGTTCTTC
TRBJ2-6,.,TRBV4-3,.,CASSGISGANVLTF,TGCGCCAGCAGCGGAATCTCTGGGGCCAACGTCCTGACTTTC
TRBJ2-1,.,TRBV7-2,.,CASSLNRGGDEQFF,TGTGCCAGCAGCTTAAACCGCGGCGGGGATGAGCAGTTCTTC
TRBJ2-7,TRBD2,TRBV28,.,CASSSPGLAGYEQYF,TGTGCCAGCAGCTCTCCGGGACTAGCGGGATACGAGCAGTACTTC
TRBJ2-7,TRBD1,TRBV19,.,CASSSPRDRGFEQYF,TGTGCCAGTAGTAGCCCTCGGGACAGGGGCTTTGAGCAGTACTTC
TRBJ2-3,.,TRBV10-1,.,CASSLLSGTDTQYF,TGTGCCAGCAGCCTCCTGTCGGGCACAGATACGCAGTATTTT
TRBJ2-5,.,TRBV7-8,many,CASSPGTGRETQYF,TGTGCCAGCAGCCCCGGGACCGGAAGGGAGACCCAGTACTTC
TRBJ2-5,.,TRBV27,.,CASSLRGGGETQYF,TGTGCCAGCAGTTTGAGGGGGGGGGGGGAGACCCAGTACTTC
TRBJ2-7,.,TRBV27,.,CASGLPYEQYF,TGTGCCAGCGGATTACCCTACGAGCAGTACTTC
TRBJ2-1,TRBD2,TRBV11-2,.,CASSPGLAGGTQFF,TGTGCCAGCAGCCCAGGACTAGCGGGGGGGACCCAGTTCTTC
TRBJ2-7,.,TRBV12-3/TRBV12-4,few,CASSLRDLTDEQYF,TGTGCCAGCAGTCTCCGGGACCTTACGGACGAGCAGTACTTC
TRBJ2-1,.,TRBV12-3/TRBV12-4,.,CASSLKSEQFF,TGTGCCAGCAGTTTGAAAAGTGAGCAGTTCTTC
TRBJ2-6,.,TRBV4-1,many,CASSPKQDSGANVLTF,TGCGCCAGCAGCCCTAAACAAGACTCTGGGGCCAACGTCCTGACTTTC
TRBJ1-2,TRBD1,TRBV12-3/TRBV12-4,many,CASSDRGRGGYTF,TGTGCCAGCAGCGACAGGGGGCGTGGTGGCTACACCTTC
TRBJ2-1,TRBD2,TRBV10-1,once,CASSPGLASNNEQFF,TGCGCCAGCAGCCCGGGACTAGCGTCCAATAATGAGCAGTTCTTC
TRBJ2-5,.,TRBV12-3/TRBV12-4,.,CASSPRTAYPQTQYF,TGTGCCAGCAGCCCACGGACAGCCTATCCGCAGACCCAGTACTTC
TRBJ1-2,.,TRBV7-2,few,CASSLGSNGYTF,TGTGCCAGCAGCTTAGGCAGTAATGGCTACACCTTC
TRBJ2-1,.,TRBV6-5,.,CASSETHYNEQFF,TGTGCCAGCAGTGAGACACATTACAATGAGCAGTTCTTC
TRBJ2-5,TRBD2,TRBV7-3,.,CASSRAGTSEETQYF,TGTGCCAGCAGCAGAGCCGGGACTAGCGAAGAGACCCAGTACTTC
TRBJ2-7,.,TRBV5-4,.,CASSLDPGATYEQYF,TGTGCCAGCAGCCTGGATCCGGGGGCCACCTACGAGCAGTACTTC
TRBJ2-1,.,TRBV5-6,.,CASSSTLDNEQFF,TGTGCCAGCAGCTCCACTTTGGACAATGAGCAGTTCTTC
TRBJ2-1,.,TRBV7-2,.,CASSLEGRGTSQFF,TGTGCCAGCAGCTTAGAAGGGCGGGGGACATCGCAGTTCTTC
TRBJ2-3,.,TRBV7-8,.,CASSTLGTDTQYF,TGTGCCAGCAGCACACTAGGGACAGATACGCAGTATTTT
TRBJ1-2,.,TRBV7-8,once,CASSLEPGLGYGYTF,TGTGCCAGCAGCTTAGAACCAGGGCTTGGCTATGGCTACACCTTC